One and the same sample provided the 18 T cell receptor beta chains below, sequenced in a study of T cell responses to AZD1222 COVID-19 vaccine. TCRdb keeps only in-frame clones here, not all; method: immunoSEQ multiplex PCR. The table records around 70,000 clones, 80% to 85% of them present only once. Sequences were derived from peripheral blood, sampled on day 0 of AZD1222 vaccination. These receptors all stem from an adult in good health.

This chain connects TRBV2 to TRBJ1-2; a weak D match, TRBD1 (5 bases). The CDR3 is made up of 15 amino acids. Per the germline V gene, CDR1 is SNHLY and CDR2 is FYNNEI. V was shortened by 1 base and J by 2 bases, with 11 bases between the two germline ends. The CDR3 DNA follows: TGTGCCAGCAGTGAAGACAGGTCAGAGAACTATGGCTACACCTTC. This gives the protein CASSEDRSENYGYTF.

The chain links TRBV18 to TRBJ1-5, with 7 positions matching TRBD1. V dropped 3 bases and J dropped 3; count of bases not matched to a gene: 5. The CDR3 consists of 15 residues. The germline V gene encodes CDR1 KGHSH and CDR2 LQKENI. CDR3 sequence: CASSPGGTVNQPQHF. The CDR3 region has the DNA TGTGCCAGCTCACCCGGTGGGACAGTCAATCAGCCCCAGCATTTT.

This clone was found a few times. DNA for the CDR3: TGTGCCTGGAGTAGACAGGGAAAACTGTTTTTT. Protein: CAWSRQGKLFF. V and J are TRBV30 and TRBJ1-4, with 7 nucleotides matching TRBD1. CDR3 size: 11 residues. Germline CDR1 is GTSNPN and CDR2 is SVGIG (reference sequence). V gave up 2 bases and J gave up 10 bases; unmatched junction bases: 1.

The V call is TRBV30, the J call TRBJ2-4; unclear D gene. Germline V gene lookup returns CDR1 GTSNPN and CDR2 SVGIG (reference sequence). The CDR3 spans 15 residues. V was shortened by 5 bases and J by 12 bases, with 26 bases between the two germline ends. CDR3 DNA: TGTGCCTGGGCTCCCACCGGTGGCCTGCGAGCCGGTCAGTACTTC. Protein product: CAWAPTGGLRAGQYF.

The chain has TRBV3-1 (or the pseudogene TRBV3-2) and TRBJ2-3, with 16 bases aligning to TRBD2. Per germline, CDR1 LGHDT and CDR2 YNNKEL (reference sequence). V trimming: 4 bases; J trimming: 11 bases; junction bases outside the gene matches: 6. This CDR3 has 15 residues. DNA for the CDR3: TGTGCCAGCAGCCCGGGACTAGCGGGGGGGCTAATGCAGTATTTT. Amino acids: CASSPGLAGGLMQYF.

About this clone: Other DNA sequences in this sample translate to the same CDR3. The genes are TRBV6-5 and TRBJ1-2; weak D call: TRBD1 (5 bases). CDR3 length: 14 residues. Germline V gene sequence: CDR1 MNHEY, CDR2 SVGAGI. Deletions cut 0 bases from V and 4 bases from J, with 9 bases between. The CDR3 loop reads CASSYSGQGYGYTF. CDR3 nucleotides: TGTGCCAGCAGTTACTCGGGGCAGGGCTATGGCTACACCTTC.

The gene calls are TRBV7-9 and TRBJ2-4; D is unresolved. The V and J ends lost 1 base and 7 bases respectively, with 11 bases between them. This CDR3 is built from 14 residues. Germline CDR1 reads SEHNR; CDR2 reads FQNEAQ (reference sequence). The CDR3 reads CASSLEGPNNIQYF. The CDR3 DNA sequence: TGTGCCAGCAGCTTAGAAGGACCTAATAACATTCAGTACTTC.

CDR3 DNA: TGTGCCAGCAGTGTTCGCCGGGAACTGGGGACCCAGTACTTC. It yields the protein CASSVRRELGTQYF. The chain recombines TRBV2 with TRBJ2-5; a weak D match, TRBD2 (5 bases). V was cut by 4 bases and J by 7 bases, with 16 bases left in between. CDR3 length: 14 residues. Looked up from germline, CDR1 is SNHLY and CDR2 is FYNNEI.

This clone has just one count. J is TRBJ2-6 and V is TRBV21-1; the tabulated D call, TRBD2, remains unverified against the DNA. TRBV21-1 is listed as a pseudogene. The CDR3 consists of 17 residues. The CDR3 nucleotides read TGTGCCAGCAGCAATAGGTTAGCGGCGGTAGGGGCCAACGTCCTGACTTTC. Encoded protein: CASSNRLAAVGANVLTF.

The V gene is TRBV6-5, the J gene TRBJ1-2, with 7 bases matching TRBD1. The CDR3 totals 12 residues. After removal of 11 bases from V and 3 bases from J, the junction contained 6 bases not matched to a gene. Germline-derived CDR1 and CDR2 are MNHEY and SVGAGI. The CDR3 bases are TGTGCCTCCCAGGGGGGTTACTATGGCTACACCTTC. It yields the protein CASQGGYYGYTF.

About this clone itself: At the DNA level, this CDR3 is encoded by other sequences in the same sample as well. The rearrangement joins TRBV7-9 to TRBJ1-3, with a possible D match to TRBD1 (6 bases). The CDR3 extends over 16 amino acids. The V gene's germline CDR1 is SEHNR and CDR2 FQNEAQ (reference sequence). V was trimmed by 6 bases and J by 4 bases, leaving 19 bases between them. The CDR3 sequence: CASSSPISGGGNTIYF. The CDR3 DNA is TGTGCCAGCAGTTCTCCCATTTCCGGGGGCGGAAACACCATATATTTT.

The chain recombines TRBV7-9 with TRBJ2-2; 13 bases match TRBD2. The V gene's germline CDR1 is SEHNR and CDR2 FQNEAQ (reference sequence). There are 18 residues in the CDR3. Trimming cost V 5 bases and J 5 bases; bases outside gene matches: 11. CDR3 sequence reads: CASSPTEGLAGWTGELFF. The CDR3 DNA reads TGTGCCAGCAGCCCCACAGAGGGACTAGCGGGGTGGACCGGGGAGCTGTTTTTT.

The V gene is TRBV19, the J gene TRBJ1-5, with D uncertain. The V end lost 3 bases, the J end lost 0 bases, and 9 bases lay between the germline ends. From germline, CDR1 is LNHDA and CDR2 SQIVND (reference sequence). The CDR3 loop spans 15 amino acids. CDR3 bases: TGTGCCAGTAGTATTCTCGTTTATAGCAATCAGCCCCAGCATTTT. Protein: CASSILVYSNQPQHF.

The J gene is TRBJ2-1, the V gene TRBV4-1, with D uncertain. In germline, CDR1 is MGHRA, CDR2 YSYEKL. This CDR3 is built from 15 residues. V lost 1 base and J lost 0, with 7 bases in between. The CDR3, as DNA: TGCGCCAGCAGCCAAGCGGTCACCTCCTACAATGAGCAGTTCTTC. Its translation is CASSQAVTSYNEQFF.

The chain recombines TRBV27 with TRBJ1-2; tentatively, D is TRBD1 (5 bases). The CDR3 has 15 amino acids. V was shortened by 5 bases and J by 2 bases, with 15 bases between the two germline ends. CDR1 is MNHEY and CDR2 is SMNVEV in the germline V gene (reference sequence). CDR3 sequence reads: CASSPGTAGNYGYTF. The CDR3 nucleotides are TGTGCCAGCAGTCCAGGGACGGCTGGGAACTATGGCTACACCTTC.

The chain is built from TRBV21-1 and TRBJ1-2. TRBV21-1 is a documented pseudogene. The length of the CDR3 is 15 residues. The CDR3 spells CASSKFWSLVDGYTF. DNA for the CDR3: TGTGCCAGCAGCAAATTTTGGTCTTTGGTGGATGGCTACACCTTC.

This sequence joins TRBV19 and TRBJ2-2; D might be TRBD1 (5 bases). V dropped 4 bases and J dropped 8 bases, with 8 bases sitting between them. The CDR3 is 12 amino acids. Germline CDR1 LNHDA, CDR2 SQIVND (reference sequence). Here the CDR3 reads CASSTRTGELFF. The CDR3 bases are TGTGCCAGTAGTACTAGGACAGGGGAGCTGTTTTTT.

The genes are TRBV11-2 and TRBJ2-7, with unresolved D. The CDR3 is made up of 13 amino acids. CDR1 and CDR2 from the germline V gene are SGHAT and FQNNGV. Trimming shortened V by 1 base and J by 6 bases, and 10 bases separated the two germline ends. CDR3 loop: CASSLGGRSEQYF. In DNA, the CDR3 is TGTGCCAGCAGCTTAGGGGGTAGAAGCGAGCAGTACTTC.